The clone carrying this TCR beta chain was detected only a few times. The antigen is undetermined. These data come from a study of T cell repertoires in cytomegalovirus infection. Study-wide context: Matching HLA type and CMV infection were both indicated by public TCR beta signatures.

TCRdb reprocessed the reads with MiXCR, giving one entry per CDR3 protein. The sample records about 240,000 distinct CDR3 sequences, around 12% being singletons. This CDR3 contains 12 residues. Trimming cost V 7 bases and J 2 bases; bases outside gene matches: 1. CDR1 SQVTM and CDR2 ANQGSEA come from the germline V gene. General study results and limits: Ex vivo responses were dominated by HLA-C-restricted CMV-specific TCR beta clonotypes. Summed public TCR beta family frequency identified CMV carriers bearing the relevant HLA.

Sample: PBMCs. This TCR was recovered from a human donor in good health (CMV status not recorded). Some clones in this sample may be carry-over from other donors' samples. V usage is TRBV29-1 and J usage is TRBJ2-3; the match to TRBD2 covers 9 bases. CDR3 loop: CSGLAATDTQYF. In DNA, the CDR3 is TGCAGCGGACTAGCGGCCACAGATACGCAGTATTTT.